This paragraph reports one TCR beta chain. The record originates from a study of blood T cell repertoires in COVID-19. Study as a whole: T cells, B-cell-depleted T cells, or PBMCs provided the cDNA or gDNA that served as material.

Here immunoSEQ multiplex PCR was the method, and the copy in TCRdb shows in-frame clones only, minus some. The profile covers 120,000 or so clones, with around nine tenths appearing a single time and roughly 1.2% taken by the ten largest. The TCR was taken from a woman of 80 years or more with acute or convalescent COVID-19. Sequenced material: peripheral blood.

DNA for the CDR3: TGTGCCAGCAGCTTAGGGGGGGCAGATACGCAGTATTTT. Its translation: CASSLGGADTQYF. The chain links TRBV7-9 to TRBJ2-3, with a possible D match to TRBD2 (6 bases). Germline CDR1 is SEHNR and CDR2 is FQNEAQ (reference sequence). Trimming removed 1 base from V and 4 bases from J, with 6 bases in between. CDR3 length: 13 residues.